This TCR beta chain was observed in a study of shared clonotypes between healthy human individuals. Study-wide context: Three plates each covered CD4 naive and memory; CD8 naive two, CD8 memory one.

Measured with immunoSEQ multiplex PCR; TCRdb has only the in-frame clones, and not every one. The repertoire has around 1.6 million clones, 98% of them found once; the top ten carry approximately 0.45%. General study results and limits: Naive subsets tended to show greater estimated richness than memory subsets. All-four-donor shared clonotypes had higher generation probabilities than non-shared clonotypes did.

With regard to this clone: Its matching antigen is unknown.

The clonotype comes from a man younger than 45 in good health. Sequencing used naive CD4+ T cells sorted from blood. The subset: CD45RA+ positively selected.

This CDR3 is CASSSFRDRDYGYTF. CDR3 nucleotides: TGTGCCAGCAGCTCATTTCGGGACAGGGACTATGGCTACACCTTC. The chain has TRBV11-2 and TRBJ1-2; TRBD1 agrees at 9 bases. Trimming at V came to 4 bases and at J to 3 bases, leaving 6 bases not matched to a gene. The CDR3 has 15 amino acids. Germline V gives CDR1 SGHAT, CDR2 FQNNGV.